Sequencing of this T cell receptor beta chain was carried out in a study of blood T cell repertoires in COVID-19. Clones were read by immunoSEQ multiplex PCR, and TCRdb kept only the in-frame ones, dropping some. The data contain roughly 260,000 clones, approximately 80% of them singletons. This CDR3 contains 15 residues. Germline lookup yields CDR1 SEHNR and CDR2 FQNEAQ (reference sequence). V trimming: 1 base; J trimming: 8 bases; junction bases outside the gene matches: 7. The receptor's source is a woman in her 70s with acute or convalescent COVID-19. The V and J genes are TRBV7-9 and TRBJ2-1; 8 bases fit TRBD1. The sample was peripheral blood. CDR3 protein: CASSLEGDRYDEQFF. The CDR3 DNA is TGTGCCAGCAGCTTAGAAGGGGACAGGTACGATGAGCAGTTCTTC.